This TCR beta chain was profiled in a study of early T cells in non-severe SARS-CoV-2 infection (dated by TCRdb to the early 2020s). General notes on the study: Bulk RNA from unsorted whole blood was used for TCR sequencing, so alpha and beta chains could not be paired.

This was a case-control study nested in a cohort of healthcare workers in London, UK, who had nasopharyngeal swab PCR tests and blood samples taken every week. Healthcare workers were recruited between 23 and 31 March 2020, during the week of the UK lockdown, and were followed weekly for up to roughly 15 weeks. Study-wide conclusions, independent of this receptor: VDJdb matching was skewed toward anti-spike CD8 responses and likely underestimated virus-specific expansions, missing private and CD4 specificities.

The library was produced with 5' RACE. The sequencing machine was a NextSeq 500. The TCR library protocol attached unique molecular identifiers to individual cDNA molecules to correct for sequencing error and PCR bias. Sequencing covered both TCR alpha and beta chains, and within each sample the abundances of alpha and beta sequences were tightly co-correlated. Per the authors' processing: Decombinator V4 was used to perform V gene, J gene and CDR3 annotation of TCR sequences. TCRs were defined as expanded if a significant change between any two time points was detected under a Poisson model with p below 0.0001. Abundances of TCRs were expressed as counts per million after normalisation to the total number of TCRs sequenced in each sample. TRAV1-2 paired with TRAJ12, TRAJ20 or TRAJ33 defined MAIT TCRs, while TRAV10 paired with TRAJ18 defined iNKT TCRs. VDJdb, accessed 1 November 2021, was searched for CMV, EBV and SARS-CoV-2 annotated TCRs, with TCRs annotated for multiple antigens excluded. TCRdb reprocessing: public reads trimmed at Q25 with fastp, clones called with MiXCR, in-frame beta chains kept. Each record represents a unique CDR3 protein, reported with the most common genes and DNA among its rows. The V and J calls and clone size are TCRdb's, not the authors'. The sample data list approximately 83,000 distinct CDR3 sequences, and 11% to 15% of these were observed just once. The ten largest clonotypes hold roughly 3% of the sample.

V sheds 0 bases and J sheds 2 bases, leaving 10 bases between their ends. CDR1 and CDR2 were assigned from the germline V gene as MNHEY and SVGAGI. Including the terminal cysteine and phenylalanine, the CDR3 comprises 15 residues. Kept here is only the CDR3 DNA, which spans 45 bases and is read in frame from base 1. This clonotype was seen only a few times. Its antigen is unknown. Base-call qualities are not available, and no considerably larger clone is one nucleotide away. Sequenced material: whole blood. The TCR was taken from an adult who was a healthcare worker with PCR-confirmed SARS-CoV-2 infection or an uninfected control (not recorded which). The receptor chain draws on TRBV6-5 and TRBJ1-1; the D gene assignment is ambiguous. The bases are TGTGCCAGCAGTTACTCGCGCAGTCATAACACTGAAGCTTTCTTT. This codes for CASSYSRSHNTEAFF.